A single sample gave rise to the 30 T cell receptor beta chains below, sequenced in a study of blood T cell repertoires in COVID-19. Produced via immunoSEQ multiplex PCR; TCRdb's table is partial and in-frame only. The sample has hundreds of thousands of clones; around 90% are singletons. Sequenced: PBMCs or T cells enriched from blood (not recorded which). These receptors were collected from a man in his sixties who had recovered from COVID-19.

This clone occurred once. The chain carries TRBV24-1 and TRBJ2-3; D not resolved. CDR1 and CDR2 (germline): KGHDR, SFDVKD. This CDR3 spans 11 amino acids. Trimming stripped 5 bases from V and 8 bases from J, with 7 bases between. The CDR3 nucleotides are TGTGCCACCAGTGCAACGGGTACGCAGTATTTT. The encoded protein is CATSATGTQYF.

This clone was counted a single time. The rearrangement joins TRBV6-5 to TRBJ1-4; a possible D gene is TRBD1 (6 bases). Trimming took 2 bases from V and 8 from J, leaving 18 bases between them. The CDR3 length is 16 residues. In germline, CDR1 is MNHEY, CDR2 SVGAGI. The CDR3 region is CASSYQVQGRTEKLFF. CDR3 nucleotides: TGTGCCAGCAGTTACCAGGTGCAGGGGCGAACGGAAAAACTGTTTTTT.

The chain recombines TRBV30 with TRBJ1-2; 7 nucleotides match TRBD1. CDR1 is GTSNPN, CDR2 SVGIG, per germline (reference sequence). The CDR3 totals 13 residues. Germline trimming cut 2 bases from V and 4 bases from J; bases unmatched to any gene: 4. CDR3 region: CAWSKTGSYGYTF. CDR3 in DNA: TGTGCCTGGAGTAAGACAGGGAGCTATGGCTACACCTTC.

This rearrangement joins TRBV7-9 to TRBJ2-1; 14 bases are a match to TRBD2. The junction had 4 bases not matched to a gene; V was cut back by 2 bases and J by 4 bases. The CDR3 sequence is 17 residues long. In germline, CDR1 is SEHNR, CDR2 FQNEAQ (reference sequence). CDR3 nucleotide sequence: TGTGCCAGCAGCTTACCAGGACTAGCGGGAGGATACAATGAGCAGTTCTTC. Residues: CASSLPGLAGGYNEQFF. Full variable domain (remainder filled in from reference TRBV7-9 and TRBJ2-1): DTGVSQNPRHKITKRGQNVTFRCDPISEHNRLYWYRQTLGQGPEFLTYFQNEAQLEKSRLLSDRFSAERPKGSFSTLEIQRTEQGDSAMYLCASSLPGLAGGYNEQFFGPGTRLTVL.

Details on this clone: The sample carries other DNA sequences with the same CDR3. The V call is TRBV27, the J call TRBJ1-1; D call uncertain. V gave up 5 bases and J gave up 4 bases, with 8 bases separating them. The CDR3 has 12 amino acids. CDR1 and CDR2 from the germline V gene are MNHEY and SMNVEV (reference sequence). The CDR3 DNA is TGTGCCAGCAGTCCCCGCGGCACTGAAGCTTTCTTT. Translation: CASSPRGTEAFF.

In DNA form, the CDR3 reads TGTGCCAGCAGTCCGAGGGTAGTTGAGACCCAGTACTTC. It codes for CASSPRVVETQYF. The chain links TRBV6-5 to TRBJ2-5; possibly TRBD2 for D (5 bases). Trimming removed 5 bases at V and 5 bases at J, with 12 bases between. The CDR3 length is 13 residues. Germline V gene sequence: CDR1 MNHEY, CDR2 SVGAGI.

The rearrangement links TRBV5-5 to TRBJ1-2; D gene uncertain. Trimming took off 0 bases at V and 2 bases at J, with 5 bases between the two ends. The germline V gene has CDR1 SGHKS and CDR2 YYEKEE (reference sequence). The CDR3 has 13 amino acids. CDR3: CASSLASNYGYTF. The CDR3 DNA is TGTGCCAGCAGCTTGGCTTCGAACTATGGCTACACCTTC. Full variable domain (outside the CDR3, taken from reference TRBV5-5 and TRBJ1-2): DAGVTQSPTHLIKTRGQQVTLRCSPISGHKSVSWYQQVLGQGPQFIFQYYEKEERGRGNFPDRFSARQFPNYSSELNVNALLLGDSALYLCASSLASNYGYTFGSGTRLTVV.

This clone was seen just once. The chain combines TRBV27 with TRBJ1-1; a possible D gene is TRBD1 (6 bases). Trimming pared 8 bases from V and 0 bases from J, leaving 13 bases between. The germline V gene has CDR1 MNHEY and CDR2 SMNVEV (reference sequence). The length of the CDR3 is 14 residues. The CDR3 sequence is CASLSDRMNTEAFF. In nucleotides, the CDR3 is TGTGCCAGCCTCTCGGACAGAATGAACACTGAAGCTTTCTTT.

The chain joins TRBV5-3 to TRBJ2-1, with D possibly TRBD2 on 5 matching bases. TRBV5-3 qualifies as an ORF whose function is uncertain. V lost 0 bases, J lost 8 bases, and 9 bases lay in between. The CDR3 extends over 13 amino acids. DNA for the CDR3: TGTGCCAGAAGCTTGGTTTGGAGGTATGAGCAGTTCTTC. It translates to CARSLVWRYEQFF.

This chain joins TRBV28 and TRBJ2-7; TRBD1 might be the D (6 bases). V lost 6 bases and J lost 5, with 26 bases in between. The CDR3 loop spans 17 amino acids. Germline CDR1 MDHEN, CDR2 SYDVKM. The CDR3 protein is CASRTHPGNRDRDEQYF. As DNA, the CDR3 is TGTGCCAGCAGAACCCATCCCGGGAACAGGGATAGGGACGAGCAGTACTTC.

Here the CDR3 reads CASSWDRGREQFF. The CDR3 coding sequence is TGTGCCAGCAGTTGGGACAGGGGGCGCGAGCAGTTCTTC. The chain employs TRBV27 and TRBJ2-1; TRBD1 matches 12 bases. Germline values: CDR1 MNHEY, CDR2 SMNVEV (reference sequence). The CDR3 is 13 amino acids. After removal of 4 bases from V and 10 bases from J, the junction contained 2 bases not matched to a gene.

The chain employs TRBV28 and TRBJ2-5; D may be TRBD2 (6 bases). This CDR3 has 15 amino acids. Germline V gene sequence: CDR1 MDHEN, CDR2 SYDVKM. Trimming removed 3 bases at V and 5 bases at J, with 16 bases between. The CDR3 bases are TGTGCCAGCAGTTTCGGGGGTGCTAGCCGGGAGACCCAGTACTTC. Its translation: CASSFGGASRETQYF.

A single count supports this clone. The gene calls are TRBV6-2 or TRBV6-3 and TRBJ1-2, with D perhaps matching TRBD1 (5 bases). Germline V lookup: CDR1 MNHEY, CDR2 SVGEGT. V was clipped by 6 bases and J by 0 bases, with 8 bases between them. The CDR3 is made up of 13 amino acids. Here the CDR3 reads CASSNRSNYGYTF. The CDR3 bases are TGTGCCAGCAGCAACAGGTCTAACTATGGCTACACCTTC.

The V gene is TRBV14, the J gene TRBJ2-5; no clear D. The CDR3 consists of 12 residues. Germline V gene data show CDR1 as SGHDN and CDR2 as FVKESK. The V gene lost 0 bases and the J gene lost 7 bases, with 6 bases spanning the gap. The CDR3: CASSQDPGTQYF. CDR3 DNA: TGTGCCAGCAGCCAAGATCCGGGGACCCAGTACTTC.

The CDR3 loop is CASSVTGIATF. In nucleotides, the CDR3 is TGTGCCAGCAGTGTTACGGGAATAGCCACCTTC. The rearrangement joins TRBV2 to TRBJ1-2; D is ambiguous. The CDR3 is 11 residues long. Between the trimmed V and J ends, which lost 4 bases and 13 bases, there was a span of 13 bases. Germline V gives CDR1 SNHLY, CDR2 FYNNEI.

The J gene is TRBJ1-5, the V gene TRBV4-2; tentatively, D is TRBD1 (5 bases). Germline CDR1 and CDR2: LGHNA and YNFKEQ. Trimming pared 0 bases from V and 2 bases from J, leaving 11 bases between. The CDR3 consists of 16 residues. The CDR3 DNA is TGTGCCAGCAGCCAAGACTGGTCGACAGGCAATCAGCCCCAGCATTTT. It encodes CASSQDWSTGNQPQHF.

CDR3 sequence: CASSLGPSGQGAGGYTF. The DNA of the CDR3 is TGTGCCAGCAGCTTAGGACCTTCTGGACAGGGGGCGGGTGGCTACACCTTC. This sequence joins TRBV7-8 and TRBJ1-2; 11 bases align to TRBD1. In germline, CDR1 is SGHVS, CDR2 FQNEAQ. V gave up 1 base and J gave up 7 bases; unmatched junction bases: 11. The CDR3 spans 17 residues. The full variable domain, in which reference TRBV7-8 and TRBJ1-2 provide the parts outside the CDR3, is GAGVSQSPRYKVAKRGQDVALRCDPISGHVSLFWYQQALGQGPEFLTYFQNEAQLDKSGLPSDRFFAERPEGSVSTLKIQRTQQEDSAVYLCASSLGPSGQGAGGYTFGSGTRLTVV.

The chain uses TRBV28 and TRBJ2-1; D possibly corresponds to TRBD2 (5 bases). Germline V gene data show CDR1 as MDHEN and CDR2 as SYDVKM. The CDR3 runs 16 residues. V gave up 2 bases and J gave up 0 bases, with 11 bases separating them. This CDR3 reads CASSLISGFSYNEQFF. CDR3 nucleotides: TGTGCCAGCAGTTTAATCAGCGGATTCTCCTACAATGAGCAGTTCTTC.

The chain uses TRBV29-1 and TRBJ2-5; TRBD2 aligns across 14 bases. Germline V gives CDR1 SQVTM, CDR2 ANQGSEA. The CDR3 has 14 amino acids. V shed 7 bases, J shed 5 bases, and the junction held 6 bases outside the gene matches. CDR3 in DNA: TGCAGCGCACGACTAGCGGGAGGGCCTGAGACCCAGTACTTC. Protein product: CSARLAGGPETQYF.

The chain combines TRBV6-5 with TRBJ1-2; the match to TRBD1 covers 7 bases. The germline V gene has CDR1 MNHEY and CDR2 SVGAGI. V lost 5 bases, J lost 7 bases, and 10 bases stayed unmatched. The CDR3 is 14 residues long. Here the CDR3 reads CASSPDRVISGYTF. CDR3 DNA sequence: TGTGCCAGCAGTCCCGACAGGGTGATCTCTGGCTACACCTTC.

The chain couples TRBV14 to TRBJ2-2, with TRBD2 as a possible D gene (7 bases). CDR3 length: 15 residues. Germline V gene data show CDR1 as SGHDN and CDR2 as FVKESK. Trimming took off 7 bases at V and 2 bases at J, with 14 bases between the two ends. In nucleotides, the CDR3 is TGTGCCAGCAAGGGCGGGGGCACCAACACCGGGGAGCTGTTTTTT. Its translation: CASKGGGTNTGELFF.

This clone was seen just once. The rearrangement uses TRBV24-1 and TRBJ2-1; D gene ambiguous. Germline V gives CDR1 KGHDR, CDR2 SFDVKD. Trimming shortened V by 1 base and J by 6 bases, and 3 bases separated the two germline ends. This CDR3 has 12 amino acids. The DNA of the CDR3 is TGTGCCACCAGTGATTTCGTCAATGAGCAGTTCTTC. It is translated as CATSDFVNEQFF.

This chain joins TRBV20-1 and TRBJ2-1; D not resolved. The V gene's germline CDR1 is DFQATT and CDR2 SNEGSKA (reference sequence). The CDR3 runs 12 residues. Between the trimmed V and J ends, which lost 3 bases and 6 bases, there was a span of 9 bases. The CDR3 sequence: CSASAVFNEQFF. For the CDR3, the DNA is TGCAGTGCTAGTGCAGTTTTCAATGAGCAGTTCTTC.

The rearrangement uses TRBV2 and TRBJ2-7, with D possibly being TRBD1 (6 bases). Per germline, CDR1 SNHLY and CDR2 FYNNEI. The ends were cut back, 2 bases at V and 0 bases at J, with 14 bases in the middle. The CDR3 runs to 16 residues. CDR3 sequence reads: CASSENRDILSYEQYF. Written as DNA, the CDR3 is TGTGCCAGCAGTGAAAACCGGGACATCCTCTCCTACGAGCAGTACTTC.

The CDR3 nucleotides are TGCGCCAGCAGCTTGGGAGGGACTAGCGGGGATACGCAGTATTTT. Its protein is CASSLGGTSGDTQYF. The chain has TRBV5-1 and TRBJ2-3, with 12 positions matching TRBD2. The CDR3 totals 15 residues. The junction had 2 bases not matched to a gene; V was cut back by 0 bases and J by 6 bases. Germline lookup yields CDR1 SGHRS and CDR2 YFSETQ.

The chain employs TRBV28 and TRBJ1-6; D gene uncertain. The CDR3 spans 12 residues. Germline V gene sequence: CDR1 MDHEN, CDR2 SYDVKM. Trimming shortened V by 5 bases and J by 7 bases, and 6 bases separated the two germline ends. In DNA, the CDR3 is TGTGCCAGCAGTCCCCTAAATTCACCCCTCCACTTT. Protein product: CASSPLNSPLHF. Looking up the rest from reference TRBV28 and TRBJ1-6 gives the full variable domain: DVKVTQSSRYLVKRTGEKVFLECVQDMDHENMFWYRQDPGLGLRLIYFSYDVKMKEKGDIPEGYSVSREKKERFSLILESASTNQTSMYLCASSPLNSPLHFGNGTRLTVT.

The J gene is TRBJ2-1, the V gene TRBV5-4, with 12 bases matching TRBD2. The V segment lost 3 bases and the J segment 9 bases; nucleotides outside the gene matches: 7. Germline CDR1 and CDR2: SGHNT and YYREEE (reference sequence). This CDR3 is 15 amino acids long. The CDR3 loop is CASSYRTSGDGEQFF. The CDR3 DNA reads as TGTGCCAGCAGCTACCGGACTAGCGGGGATGGTGAGCAGTTCTTC. Combining the CDR3 with reference TRBV5-4 and TRBJ2-1 gives the whole variable domain ETGVTQSPTHLIKTRGQQVTLRCSSQSGHNTVSWYQQALGQGPQFIFQYYREEENGRGNFPPRFSGLQFPNYSSELNVNALELDDSALYLCASSYRTSGDGEQFFGPGTRLTVL.

The V and J genes are TRBV5-1 and TRBJ2-3, with 10 nucleotides matching TRBD2. Germline V gene data show CDR1 as SGHRS and CDR2 as YFSETQ. Trimming cost V 7 bases and J 3 bases; bases outside gene matches: 8. The CDR3 is 15 amino acids. Here the CDR3 reads CASDRASGGTDTQYF. The CDR3 DNA sequence: TGCGCCAGCGACCGGGCTAGCGGGGGTACAGATACGCAGTATTTT. The full variable domain, rest sourced from reference TRBV5-1 and TRBJ2-3, is KAGVTQTPRYLIKTRGQQVTLSCSPISGHRSVSWYQQTPGQGLQFLFEYFSETQRNKGNFPGRFSGRQFSNSRSEMNVSTLELGDSALYLCASDRASGGTDTQYFGPGTRLTVL.

The chain joins TRBV3-1 (or the pseudogene TRBV3-2) to TRBJ2-3; a possible D gene is TRBD1 (5 bases). Trimming removed 2 bases from V and 5 bases from J, with 14 bases in between. The V gene's germline CDR1 is LGHDT and CDR2 YNNKEL (reference sequence). The length of the CDR3 is 15 residues. Written as DNA, the CDR3 is TGTGCCAGCAGCCAAAGCGTGCAGGGCGTAGATACGCAGTATTTT. Amino acid sequence: CASSQSVQGVDTQYF.

The V gene is TRBV19, the J gene TRBJ2-7; 10 bases are shared with TRBD1. In germline, CDR1 is LNHDA, CDR2 SQIVND (reference sequence). Unmatched junction bases numbered 8, after V lost 5 bases and J lost 4 bases. The CDR3 runs 15 residues. CDR3 residues: CASSEPGQGMYEQYF. The DNA of the CDR3 is TGTGCCAGTAGTGAACCGGGACAGGGGATGTACGAGCAGTACTTC.